The T cell receptor beta chain under discussion was sequenced for a study of T-cell reconstitution after alpha-beta-depleted transplantation in children. Study-level findings and limits: Reportedly, roughly two months post-transplant, alpha-beta T cells arose from several hundred expanded graft clones.

Trimming pared 8 bases from V and 2 bases from J, leaving 11 bases between. CDR3 length: 12 residues. Per germline, CDR1 DFQATT and CDR2 SNEGSKA (reference sequence). TCRbeta library preparation incorporated unique molecular identifiers. TCRdb re-analysed the PCR reads in MiXCR, keeping a single row per CDR3 protein. The sample lists over 15,000 distinct CDR3 sequences, about 7.7% occurring once. Ten or more counts support this clonotype. Antigen unknown. This specimen consisted of PBMCs, mostly from graft donor cells, obtained 60 days after TCRalphabeta/CD19-depleted stem cell transplant. V and J are TRBV20-1 and TRBJ2-3, with unresolved D. This sequence originates from a boy younger than two who had a stem cell transplant for Wiskott-Aldrich syndrome, so the T cells may come from the graft donor. CDR3 DNA: TGCAGTCCGAGGCGAGACACAGATACGCAGTATTTT. It specifies CSPRRDTDTQYF.